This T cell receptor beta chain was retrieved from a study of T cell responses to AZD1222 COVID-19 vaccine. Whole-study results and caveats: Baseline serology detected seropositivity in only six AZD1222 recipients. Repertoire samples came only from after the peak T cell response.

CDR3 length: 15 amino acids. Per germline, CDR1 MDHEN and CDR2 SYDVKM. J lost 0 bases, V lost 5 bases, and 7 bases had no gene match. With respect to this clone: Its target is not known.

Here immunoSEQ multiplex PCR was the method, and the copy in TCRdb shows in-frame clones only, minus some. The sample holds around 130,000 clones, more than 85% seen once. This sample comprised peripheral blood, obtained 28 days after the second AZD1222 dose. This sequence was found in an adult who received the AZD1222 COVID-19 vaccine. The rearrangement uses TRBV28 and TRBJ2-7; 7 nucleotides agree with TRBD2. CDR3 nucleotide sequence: TGTGCCAGCAGTCCCCCGGGAGGAAACTCCTACGAGCAGTACTTC. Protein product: CASSPPGGNSYEQYF.